A selection of T cell receptor beta chains follows, all from one sample in a study of CD4 and CD8 cells across lung adenocarcinoma regions. TCRdb passed the PCR reads through MiXCR, listing each CDR3 protein once. Of around 20,000 distinct CDR3 sequences in the sample, roughly half were seen once. Sample: CD8+ T cells from the center of a lung tumor. The receptors come from a female donor with lung adenocarcinoma. The CD4 and CD8 labels of this study may be unreliable. Both conserved end residues are part of each CDR3. D genes are given only for firm matches. Expanded clones get a size class; other rows say once, few or many, or leave the size out.

CDR3 DNA: TGCGCCCTTTCGGAGGAGCGGGAGAATTCACCCCTCCACTTT
CDR3 protein: CALSEERENSPLHF
clone size: -
J gene: TRBJ1-6
D gene: -
V gene: TRBV20-1

CDR3 DNA: TGTGCCAGCAGTTACCCTCCCAGCGGGAGCGGCTACAATGAGCAGTACTTC
CDR3 protein: CASSYPPSGSGYNEQYF
clone size: few
J gene: TRBJ2-7
D gene: TRBD2
V gene: TRBV6-5

CDR3 DNA: TGCGCGGGCAAGGGGGGGCATGACCAAGAGACGCAGTATTTC
CDR3 protein: CAGKGGHDQETQYF
clone size: -
J gene: TRBJ2-3
D gene: -
V gene: TRBV10-1

CDR3 DNA: TGTGCCAGCAGTGAGGACTGGGCGGACAATGAGCAGTTCTTC
CDR3 protein: CASSEDWADNEQFF
clone size: -
J gene: TRBJ2-1
D gene: -
V gene: TRBV6-1

CDR3 DNA: TGCGCCAGCAGCCAAGAAGCAGGGCGGACTGAAGCTTTCTTT
CDR3 protein: CASSQEAGRTEAFF
clone size: -
J gene: TRBJ1-1
D gene: -
V gene: TRBV4-1

CDR3 DNA: TGCGCCAGCAGTCCTCACAGGGACATGGACACTGAAGCTTTCTTT
CDR3 protein: CASSPHRDMDTEAFF
clone size: many
J gene: TRBJ1-1
D gene: -
V gene: TRBV10-1

CDR3 DNA: TGTGCCAGCACGCCGCTCATGATGAGCTCCTACAATGAGCAGTTCTTC
CDR3 protein: CASTPLMMSSYNEQFF
clone size: few
J gene: TRBJ2-1
D gene: -
V gene: TRBV6-1

CDR3 DNA: TGTGCCAGCAGCCCAGGCGGATCGGTGGGAAACACTGAAGCTTTCTTT
CDR3 protein: CASSPGGSVGNTEAFF
clone size: -
J gene: TRBJ1-1
D gene: -
V gene: TRBV3-1

CDR3 DNA: TGTGCCAGCAGCTCCACAGGGACCAGGGGGGAAAAACTGTTTTTT
CDR3 protein: CASSSTGTRGEKLFF
clone size: few
J gene: TRBJ1-4
D gene: TRBD1
V gene: TRBV27

CDR3 DNA: TGTGCCAGCTCCCGGGCGACTAGCGGCTACAATGAGCAGTTCTTC
CDR3 protein: CASSRATSGYNEQFF
clone size: -
J gene: TRBJ2-1
D gene: TRBD2
V gene: TRBV7-2

CDR3 DNA: TGTGCCAGCGTTCAGGGGCTGAGAGACGAAAACATGCAGTACTTT
CDR3 protein: CASVQGLRDENMQYF
clone size: -
J gene: TRBJ2-4
D gene: -
V gene: TRBV27